The 5 T cell receptor delta chains below all came from one sample that was sequenced in a study of gamma-delta T cells after stem cell transplantation. TCRdb made new clone calls on the RT-PCR reads using CATT. The profile covers fewer than 4,500 delta-chain clones, with 9% to 14% appearing a single time and around 2.9% taken by the ten largest. Sequenced: gamma-delta T cells. All receptors come from a human donor. It is not recorded whose cells these are; they may come from a transplant donor.

Turning to this clone: The junction does not match germline at one end; this may be a read error. The V call is TRDV1, the J call TRDJ1, with D unresolved. Germline CDR1 is TSWWSYY and CDR2 is QGS. The CDR3 totals 14 residues. The CDR3 DNA reads as TGTGCTCTTGGGGTCGAGTTTCTGACCGTTAAACTCATCTTT. This sequence encodes CALGVEFLTVKLIF.

In this sample, this clone turned up a few times. The junction departs from germline at one end; a sequencing error may be responsible. This chain joins TRDV3 and TRDJ1; 12 nucleotides align to TRDD3. The CDR3 is made up of 20 amino acids. From germline, CDR1 is TVYSNPD and CDR2 GDNSRS (reference sequence). In DNA form, the CDR3 reads TGTGCCACGCCGCCTTCCTACGATCTTGCTACTGGGGGATACACCGATAAACTCACCTTT. Translation gives CATPPSYDLATGGYTDKLTF. Full variable domain (outside the CDR3, taken from reference TRDV3 and TRDJ1): CDKVTQSSPDQTVASGSEVVLLCTYDTVYSNPDLFWYRIRPDYSFQFVFYGDNSRSEGADFTQGRFSVKHILTQKAFHLVISPVRTEDSATYYCATPPSYDLATGGYTDKLTFGKGTRVTVEP.

The J gene went uncalled, whereas the V gene is TRDV1; the D segment call TRDD3 is taken from the table without a DNA check. From germline, CDR1 is TSWWSYY and CDR2 QGS. CDR3 length equals 18 residues. The CDR3 reads CALGEPPSSVLGDVKRIF. In DNA form, the CDR3 reads TGTGCTCTTGGGGAACCGCCTTCCTCCGTACTGGGGGATGTAAAACGCATCTTT.

V and J are TRDV2 and TRDJ1; D might be TRDD3 (6 bases). Here the J gene came from matching the DNA to germline, since TCRdb omits it. Trimming stripped 0 bases from V and 0 bases from J, with 22 bases between. The CDR3 has 19 amino acids. The germline V gene encodes CDR1 GEAIGNYY and CDR2 EKD. The CDR3 bases are TGTGCCTGTGACACCGTCCCGGGGATGAAAACCCTGTACACCGATAAACTCATCTTT. It encodes CACDTVPGMKTLYTDKLIF.

This clone was observed a few times. V usage is TRDV1 and J usage is TRDJ1, with TRDD3 as a possible D gene (6 bases). This CDR3 has 22 residues. V lost 0 bases and J 0 bases, leaving 29 bases between the germline ends. From germline, CDR1 is TSWWSYY and CDR2 QGS. CDR3 bases: TGTGCTCTTGGGGAACTACCGCCGGGGGAACCGGAAGCCGAACGGTACACCGATAAACTCATCTTT. Encoded protein: CALGELPPGEPEAERYTDKLIF.